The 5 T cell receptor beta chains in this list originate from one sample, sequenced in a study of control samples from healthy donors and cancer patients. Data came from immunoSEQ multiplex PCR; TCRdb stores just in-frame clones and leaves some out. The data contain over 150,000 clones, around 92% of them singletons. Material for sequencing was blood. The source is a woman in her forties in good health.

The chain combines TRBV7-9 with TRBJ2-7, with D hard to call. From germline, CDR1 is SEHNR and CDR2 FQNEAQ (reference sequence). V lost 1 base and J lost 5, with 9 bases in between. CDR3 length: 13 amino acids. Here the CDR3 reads CASSLVNMDEQYF. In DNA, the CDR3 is TGTGCCAGCAGCTTAGTGAATATGGACGAGCAGTACTTC.

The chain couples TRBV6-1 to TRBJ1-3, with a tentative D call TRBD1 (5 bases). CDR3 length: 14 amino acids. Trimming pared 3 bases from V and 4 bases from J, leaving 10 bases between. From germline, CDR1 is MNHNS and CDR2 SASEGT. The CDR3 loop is CASSDGGTGNTIYF. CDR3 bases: TGTGCCAGCAGTGACGGGGGTACCGGAAACACCATATATTTT.

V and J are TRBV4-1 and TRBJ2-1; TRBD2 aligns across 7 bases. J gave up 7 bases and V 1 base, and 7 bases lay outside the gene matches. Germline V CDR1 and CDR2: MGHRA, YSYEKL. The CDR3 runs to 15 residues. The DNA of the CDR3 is TGCGCCAGCAGCCAAGGGGGGGGGTTTGGAAATGAGCAGTTCTTC. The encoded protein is CASSQGGGFGNEQFF.

CDR3 sequence (DNA): TGTGCCAGTACCAACAGGGGACCCGGGGGCTACACCTTC. It yields the protein CASTNRGPGGYTF. This chain joins TRBV19 and TRBJ1-2, with 7 bases lining up with TRBD1. The trim removed 7 bases at V and 8 bases at J, leaving 10 bases unmatched. The germline gives CDR1 LNHDA, CDR2 SQIVND (reference sequence). The CDR3 covers 13 residues.

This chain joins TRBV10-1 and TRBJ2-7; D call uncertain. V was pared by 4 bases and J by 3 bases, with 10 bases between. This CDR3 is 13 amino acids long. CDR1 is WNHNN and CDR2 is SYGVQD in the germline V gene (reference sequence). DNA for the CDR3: TGCGCCAGCAGTGGAGGATTAGTCTACGAGCAGTACTTC. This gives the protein CASSGGLVYEQYF.